The clone carrying this TCR beta chain has just a few counts. Antigen specificity is unknown. This specimen comes from a study of T cells after yellow fever vaccination. Findings and caveats of the study: Weaker, the secondary response peaked sooner, at day 5 versus 15. Reappearing after the booster were most of the clones from primary vaccination (around 95% CD4, around 90% CD8). Clonotype sharing between CD4 and CD8 compartments was small.

A 5'RACE template-switching step, the method used to make TCR cDNA, added a universal primer site and UMIs. One entry per CDR3 protein, called by TCRdb with MiXCR from the 5' RACE reads. This sample yields approximately 300,000 distinct CDR3 sequences, of which around 6.8% are seen a single time; over 15% belongs to the top ten. CDR1 and CDR2 (germline): MNHEY, SVGAGI. The CDR3 consists of 14 residues. Trimming stripped 2 bases from V and 4 bases from J, with 10 bases between. J is TRBJ2-3 and V is TRBV6-5; either TRBD1 or TRBD2 may supply D (5 bases each). The sequences come from PBMCs, collected roughly seven weeks after the first yellow fever vaccination. This clonotype was sampled from a man younger than 35 who received the YFV17D yellow fever vaccine. The chain's CDR3 is CASSYSQGADTQYF. In DNA, the CDR3 is TGTGCCAGCAGTTACAGTCAGGGAGCAGATACGCAGTATTTT.